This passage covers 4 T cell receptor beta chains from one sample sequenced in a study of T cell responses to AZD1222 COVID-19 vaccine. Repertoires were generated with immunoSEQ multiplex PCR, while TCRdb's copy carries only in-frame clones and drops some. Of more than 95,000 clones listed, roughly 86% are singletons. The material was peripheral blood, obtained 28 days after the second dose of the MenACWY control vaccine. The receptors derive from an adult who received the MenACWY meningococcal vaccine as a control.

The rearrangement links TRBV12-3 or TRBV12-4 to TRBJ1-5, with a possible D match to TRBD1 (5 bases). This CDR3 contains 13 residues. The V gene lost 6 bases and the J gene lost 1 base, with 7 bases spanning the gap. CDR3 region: CASSWDSNQPQHF. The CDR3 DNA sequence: TGTGCCAGCAGCTGGGACAGCAATCAGCCCCAGCATTTT.

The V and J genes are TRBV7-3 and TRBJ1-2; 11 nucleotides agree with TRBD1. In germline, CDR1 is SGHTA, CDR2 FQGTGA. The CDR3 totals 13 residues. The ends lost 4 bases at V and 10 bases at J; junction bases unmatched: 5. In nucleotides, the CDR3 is TGTGCCAGCAGCTGGGGGACAGGGGGTGACTACACCTTC. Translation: CASSWGTGGDYTF.

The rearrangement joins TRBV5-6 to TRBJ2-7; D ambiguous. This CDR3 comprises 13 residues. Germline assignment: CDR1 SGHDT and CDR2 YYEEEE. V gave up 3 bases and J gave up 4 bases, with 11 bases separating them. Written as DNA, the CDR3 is TGTGCCAGCAGCTCGACGGCCTCGTACGAGCAGTACTTC. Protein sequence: CASSSTASYEQYF.

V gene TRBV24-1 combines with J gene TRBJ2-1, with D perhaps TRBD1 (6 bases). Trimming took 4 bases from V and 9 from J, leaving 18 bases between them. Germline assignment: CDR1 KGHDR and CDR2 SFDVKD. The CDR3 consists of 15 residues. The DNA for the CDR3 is TGTGCCACCAGTGAGCCAGGGGCGCCCAGCGGTGAGCAGTTCTTC. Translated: CATSEPGAPSGEQFF.